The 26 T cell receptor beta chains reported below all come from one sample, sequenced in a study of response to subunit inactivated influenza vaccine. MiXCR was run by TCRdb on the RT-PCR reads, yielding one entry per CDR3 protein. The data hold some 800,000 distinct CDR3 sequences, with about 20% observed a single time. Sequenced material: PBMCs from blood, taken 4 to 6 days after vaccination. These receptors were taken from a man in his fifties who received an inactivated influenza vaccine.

The chain's CDR3 is CASSREAQGFENYGYTF. The CDR3 DNA is TGTGCCAGCAGCCGTGAAGCCCAGGGGTTTGAGAACTATGGCTACACCTTC. The chain carries TRBV21-1 and TRBJ1-2; the table calls TRBD1, which could not be checked here. TRBV21-1 is classified as a pseudogene. This CDR3 is 17 amino acids long.

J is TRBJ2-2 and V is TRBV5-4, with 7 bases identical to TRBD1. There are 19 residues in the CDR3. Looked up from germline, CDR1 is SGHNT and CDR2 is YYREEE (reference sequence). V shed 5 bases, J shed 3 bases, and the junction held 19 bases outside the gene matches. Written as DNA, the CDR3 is TGTGCCAGCAGTTTGTGGGGACAGTTACCCAAATTGGACACCGGGGAGCTGTTTTTT. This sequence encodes CASSLWGQLPKLDTGELFF.

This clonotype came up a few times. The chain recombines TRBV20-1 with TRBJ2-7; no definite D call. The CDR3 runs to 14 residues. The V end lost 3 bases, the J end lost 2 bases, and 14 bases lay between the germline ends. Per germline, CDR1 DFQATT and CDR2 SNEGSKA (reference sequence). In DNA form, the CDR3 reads TGCAGTGCTAGTCTAGGCAGTTTCACCTACGAGCAGTACTTC. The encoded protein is CSASLGSFTYEQYF.

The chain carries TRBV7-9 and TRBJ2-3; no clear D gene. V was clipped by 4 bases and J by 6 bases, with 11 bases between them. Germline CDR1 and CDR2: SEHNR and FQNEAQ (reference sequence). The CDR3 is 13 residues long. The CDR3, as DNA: TGTGCCAGCAGCTCATACGGTCGGGATACGCAGTATTTT. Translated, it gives CASSSYGRDTQYF.

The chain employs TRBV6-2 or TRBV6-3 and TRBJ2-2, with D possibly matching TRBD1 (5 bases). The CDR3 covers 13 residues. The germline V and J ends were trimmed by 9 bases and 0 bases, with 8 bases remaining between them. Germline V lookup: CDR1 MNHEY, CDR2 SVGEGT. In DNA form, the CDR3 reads TGTGCCAGTGGACATGCGAACACCGGGGAGCTGTTTTTT. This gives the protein CASGHANTGELFF.

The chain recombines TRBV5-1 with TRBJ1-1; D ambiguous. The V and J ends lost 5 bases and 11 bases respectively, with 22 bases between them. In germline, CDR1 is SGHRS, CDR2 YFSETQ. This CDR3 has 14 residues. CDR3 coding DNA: TGCGCCAGCAGAATGATTTACACCTCGCTCATGGCTTTCTTT. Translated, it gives CASRMIYTSLMAFF.

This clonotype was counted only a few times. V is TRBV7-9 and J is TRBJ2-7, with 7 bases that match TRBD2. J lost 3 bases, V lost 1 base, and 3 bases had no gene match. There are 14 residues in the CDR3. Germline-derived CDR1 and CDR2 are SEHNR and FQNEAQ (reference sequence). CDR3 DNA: TGTGCCAGCAGCTTAGGACAGCGGGGCTACGAGCAGTACTTC. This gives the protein CASSLGQRGYEQYF.

CDR3 nucleotides: TGTGCCAGCAGCGTCCGGGACAGGGCCTACAATGAGCAGTTCTTC. It specifies CASSVRDRAYNEQFF. The V call is TRBV7-2, the J call TRBJ2-1; the match to TRBD1 covers 9 bases. V gave up 5 bases and J gave up 2 bases; unmatched junction bases: 4. The CDR3 is 15 amino acids. Germline CDR1 SGHTA, CDR2 FQGNSA.

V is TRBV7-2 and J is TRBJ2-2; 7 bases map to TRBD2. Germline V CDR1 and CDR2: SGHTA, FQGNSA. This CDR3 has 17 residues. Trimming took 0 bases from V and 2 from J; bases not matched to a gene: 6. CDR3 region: CASSLAPIAGNTGELFF. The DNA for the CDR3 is TGTGCCAGCAGCTTAGCGCCGATAGCGGGTAACACCGGGGAGCTGTTTTTT.

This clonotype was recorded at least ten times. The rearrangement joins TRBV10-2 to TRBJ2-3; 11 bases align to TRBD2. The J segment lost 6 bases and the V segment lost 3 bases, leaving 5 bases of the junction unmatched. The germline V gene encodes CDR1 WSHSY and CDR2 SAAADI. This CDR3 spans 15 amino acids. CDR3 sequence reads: CASSDLAGGRDTQYF. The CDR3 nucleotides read TGCGCCAGCAGTGACTTAGCGGGGGGGCGGGATACGCAGTATTTT.

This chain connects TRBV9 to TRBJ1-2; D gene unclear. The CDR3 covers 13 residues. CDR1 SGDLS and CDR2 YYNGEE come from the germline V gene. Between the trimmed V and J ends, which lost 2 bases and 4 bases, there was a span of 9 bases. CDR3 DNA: TGTGCCAGCAGCGTTGGGGTTAGCTATGGCTACACCTTC. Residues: CASSVGVSYGYTF.

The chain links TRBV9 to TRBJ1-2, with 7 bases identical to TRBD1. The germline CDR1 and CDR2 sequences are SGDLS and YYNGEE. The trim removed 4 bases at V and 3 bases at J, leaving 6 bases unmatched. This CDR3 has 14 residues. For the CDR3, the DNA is TGTGCCAGCAGCATAACCGGGACAGACTATGGCTACACCTTC. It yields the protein CASSITGTDYGYTF.

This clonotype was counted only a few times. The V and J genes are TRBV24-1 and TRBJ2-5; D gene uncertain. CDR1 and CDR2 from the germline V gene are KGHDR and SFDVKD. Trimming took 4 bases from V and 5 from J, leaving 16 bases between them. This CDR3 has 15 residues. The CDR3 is CATSESSAEGETQYF. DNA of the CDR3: TGTGCCACCAGTGAAAGTTCTGCGGAAGGGGAGACCCAGTACTTC.

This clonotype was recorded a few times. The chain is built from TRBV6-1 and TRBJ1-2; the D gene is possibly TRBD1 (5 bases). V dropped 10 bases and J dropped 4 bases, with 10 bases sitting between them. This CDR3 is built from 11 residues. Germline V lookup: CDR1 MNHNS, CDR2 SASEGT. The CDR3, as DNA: TGTGCCATCCGGGGGATCTATGGCTACACCTTC. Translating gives CAIRGIYGYTF.

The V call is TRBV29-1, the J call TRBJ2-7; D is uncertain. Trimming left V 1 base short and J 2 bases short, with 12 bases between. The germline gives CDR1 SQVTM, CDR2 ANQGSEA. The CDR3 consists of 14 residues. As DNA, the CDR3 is TGCAGCGTTGAAGTCCCGCAAGGTCCCTACGAGCAGTACTTC. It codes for CSVEVPQGPYEQYF.

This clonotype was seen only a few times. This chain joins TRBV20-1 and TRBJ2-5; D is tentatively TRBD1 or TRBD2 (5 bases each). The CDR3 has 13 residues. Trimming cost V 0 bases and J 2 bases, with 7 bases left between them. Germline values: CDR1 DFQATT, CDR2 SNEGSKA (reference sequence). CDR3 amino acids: CSARDGGQETQYF. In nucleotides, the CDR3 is TGCAGTGCTAGAGATGGGGGACAAGAGACCCAGTACTTC.

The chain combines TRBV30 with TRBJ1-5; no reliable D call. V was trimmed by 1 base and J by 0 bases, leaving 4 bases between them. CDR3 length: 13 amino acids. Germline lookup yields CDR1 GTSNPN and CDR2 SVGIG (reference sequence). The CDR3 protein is CAWSENSNQPQHF. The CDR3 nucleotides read TGTGCCTGGAGTGAAAATAGCAATCAGCCCCAGCATTTT.

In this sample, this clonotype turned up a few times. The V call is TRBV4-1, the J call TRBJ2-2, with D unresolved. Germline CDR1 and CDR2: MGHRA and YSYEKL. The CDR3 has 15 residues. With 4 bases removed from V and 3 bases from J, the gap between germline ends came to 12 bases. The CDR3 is CASSPDRLHTGELFF. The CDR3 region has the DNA TGCGCCAGCAGCCCCGACCGGCTTCACACCGGGGAGCTGTTTTTT.

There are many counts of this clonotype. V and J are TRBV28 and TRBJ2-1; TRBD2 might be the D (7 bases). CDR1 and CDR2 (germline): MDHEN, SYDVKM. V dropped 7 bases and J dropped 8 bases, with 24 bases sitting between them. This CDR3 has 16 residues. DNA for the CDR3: TGTGCCAGCACCGACTGGGGGGGCCCATATTTCCATGAGCAGTTCTTC. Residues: CASTDWGGPYFHEQFF.

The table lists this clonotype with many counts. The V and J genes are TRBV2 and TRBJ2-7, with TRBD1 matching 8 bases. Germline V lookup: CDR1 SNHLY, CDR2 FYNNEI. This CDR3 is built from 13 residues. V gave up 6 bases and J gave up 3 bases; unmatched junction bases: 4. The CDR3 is CASSGDRGYEQYF. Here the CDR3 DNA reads TGTGCCAGCAGCGGTGACAGGGGCTACGAGCAGTACTTC.

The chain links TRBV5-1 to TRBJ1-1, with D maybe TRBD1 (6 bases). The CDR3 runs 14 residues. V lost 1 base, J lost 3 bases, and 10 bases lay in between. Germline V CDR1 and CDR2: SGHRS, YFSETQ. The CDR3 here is CASSLWGRDTEAFF. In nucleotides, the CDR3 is TGCGCCAGCAGCTTGTGGGGGCGCGACACTGAAGCTTTCTTT.

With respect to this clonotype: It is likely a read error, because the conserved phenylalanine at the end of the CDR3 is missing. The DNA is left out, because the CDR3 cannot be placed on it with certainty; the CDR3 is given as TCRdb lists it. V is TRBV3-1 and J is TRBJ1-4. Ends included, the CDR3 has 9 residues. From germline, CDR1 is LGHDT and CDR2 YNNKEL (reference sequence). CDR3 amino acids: CASSRWSCG.

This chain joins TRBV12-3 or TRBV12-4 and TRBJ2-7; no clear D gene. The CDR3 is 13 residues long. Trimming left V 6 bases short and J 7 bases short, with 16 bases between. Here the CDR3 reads CASSPGLKAEQYF. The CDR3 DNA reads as TGTGCCAGCAGCCCCGGGCTGAAGGCAGAGCAGTACTTC.

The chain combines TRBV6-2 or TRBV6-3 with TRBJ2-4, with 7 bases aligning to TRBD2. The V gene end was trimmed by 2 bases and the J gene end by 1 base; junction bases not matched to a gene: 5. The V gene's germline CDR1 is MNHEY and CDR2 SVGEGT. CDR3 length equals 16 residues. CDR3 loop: CASSYGGLSAKNIQYF. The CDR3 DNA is TGTGCCAGCAGTTACGGGGGACTATCGGCCAAAAACATTCAGTACTTC.

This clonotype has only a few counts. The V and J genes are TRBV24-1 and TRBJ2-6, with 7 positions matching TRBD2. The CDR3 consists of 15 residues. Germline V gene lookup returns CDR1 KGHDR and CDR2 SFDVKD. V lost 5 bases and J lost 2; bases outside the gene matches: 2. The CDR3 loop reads CATSVAGAGANVLTF. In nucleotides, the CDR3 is TGTGCCACCAGTGTCGCGGGAGCTGGGGCCAACGTCCTGACTTTC.

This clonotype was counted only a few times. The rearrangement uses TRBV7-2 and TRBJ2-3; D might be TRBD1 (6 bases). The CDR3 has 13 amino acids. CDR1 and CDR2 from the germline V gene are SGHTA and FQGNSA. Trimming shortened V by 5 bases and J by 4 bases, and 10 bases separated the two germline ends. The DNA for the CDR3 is TGTGCCAGCAGCCGAGGGACATCAGATACGCAGTATTTT. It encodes CASSRGTSDTQYF.